This passage covers 29 T cell receptor beta chains from one sample sequenced in a study of tumor-infiltrating lymphocytes in localized non-small cell lung cancer. This table comes from immunoSEQ multiplex PCR, and its TCRdb copy is limited to in-frame clones, with some not included. The sample lists 6,000 to 7,500 clones, 74% seen once, with 6.5% to 7.5% in the top ten. The sequencing input was uninvolved lung tissue not adjacent to the tumor. The receptors were sampled from a human donor with non-small cell lung cancer.

CDR3 residues: CASSYRGGDAEAFF. The CDR3 DNA is TGTGCCAGCAGTTACCGGGGGGGGGATGCTGAAGCTTTCTTT. The gene calls are TRBV6-5 and TRBJ1-1, with D tentatively TRBD1 (5 bases). The germline V and J ends were trimmed by 2 bases and 6 bases, with 13 bases remaining between them. CDR1 MNHEY and CDR2 SVGAGI come from the germline V gene. The CDR3 spans 14 residues.

This chain connects TRBV5-1 to TRBJ2-5, with 8 positions matching TRBD2. The germline CDR1 and CDR2 sequences are SGHRS and YFSETQ. This CDR3 is 14 amino acids long. V was clipped by 4 bases and J by 5 bases; unmatched bases: 7. The CDR3 loop is CASSARGGLETQYF. DNA for the CDR3: TGCGCCAGCAGCGCTCGGGGGGGCCTTGAGACCCAGTACTTC.

The chain is built from TRBV11-1 and TRBJ1-1; D is uncertain. Trimming took off 7 bases at V and 6 bases at J, with 15 bases between the two ends. The CDR3 is 13 residues long. Germline lookup yields CDR1 SGHAT and CDR2 FQDESV (reference sequence). CDR3 bases: TGTGCCAGCACCCCGGGTTCCCAGGCTGAAGCTTTCTTT. The encoded protein is CASTPGSQAEAFF.

This chain joins TRBV10-3 and TRBJ2-3, with D perhaps TRBD1 (6 bases). V lost 8 bases to trimming and J lost 6 bases, with 12 bases between them. The CDR3 spans 12 residues. From germline, CDR1 is ENHRY and CDR2 SYGVKD. CDR3 coding DNA: TGTGCCATCGGTGGGGGCCGGGATACGCAGTATTTT. Translation gives CAIGGGRDTQYF.

The chain is built from TRBV21-1 and TRBJ1-5; the table calls TRBD1, which could not be checked here. TRBV21-1 is marked as a pseudogene. The CDR3 totals 18 residues. The CDR3 region is CASSKEGEWEKANQPQHF. CDR3 coding DNA: TGTGCCAGCAGCAAAGAGGGGGAATGGGAGAAAGCCAATCAGCCCCAGCATTTT.

J is TRBJ2-2 and V is TRBV4-1; TRBD1 or TRBD2 may be the D gene (5 bases each). The ends were cut back, 0 bases at V and 6 bases at J, with 8 bases in the middle. This CDR3 is 14 amino acids long. CDR1 and CDR2 (germline): MGHRA, YSYEKL. CDR3 sequence reads: CASSQEEGPGELFF. The CDR3 nucleotides read TGCGCCAGCAGCCAAGAAGAGGGACCCGGGGAGCTGTTTTTT.

There are a few counts of this clone. The CDR3 spells CASSFTSGGQADTQYF. The DNA of the CDR3 is TGTGCCAGCAGCTTCACTAGCGGGGGGCAGGCAGATACGCAGTATTTT. The rearrangement links TRBV5-6 to TRBJ2-3; 12 nucleotides align to TRBD2. Trimming took 2 bases from V and 4 from J; bases not matched to a gene: 5. The germline CDR1 and CDR2 sequences are SGHDT and YYEEEE. This CDR3 is built from 16 residues.

This chain uses TRBV7-9 with TRBJ1-1; D gene unclear. The CDR3 spans 14 residues. Germline values: CDR1 SEHNR, CDR2 FQNEAQ (reference sequence). The V gene lost 5 bases and the J gene lost 0 bases, with 10 bases spanning the gap. The CDR3, as DNA: TGTGCCAGCAGCCCACAGACCATGAACACTGAAGCTTTCTTT. It codes for CASSPQTMNTEAFF.

The chain carries TRBV4-1 and TRBJ2-1; 10 bases match TRBD1. The CDR3 length is 16 residues. Germline CDR1 is MGHRA and CDR2 is YSYEKL. Trimming removed 1 base from V and 8 bases from J; junction bases left unmatched: 8. In DNA, the CDR3 is TGCGCCAGCAGCCAAGGTCCGGGACAGGGGTCCCATGAGCAGTTCTTC. This sequence encodes CASSQGPGQGSHEQFF.

This chain connects TRBV18 to TRBJ2-5; tentative D call: TRBD1 (5 bases). Germline values: CDR1 KGHSH, CDR2 LQKENI. The V gene lost 0 bases and the J gene lost 4 bases, with 9 bases spanning the gap. The length of the CDR3 is 14 residues. The CDR3 spells CASSPPARVETQYF. Written as DNA, the CDR3 is TGTGCCAGCTCACCACCGGCCAGGGTAGAGACCCAGTACTTC. The full variable domain, completed using reference TRBV18 and TRBJ2-5, is NAGVMQNPRHLVRRRGQEARLRCSPMKGHSHVYWYRQLPEEGLKFMVYLQKENIIDESGMPKERFSAEFPKEGPSILRIQQVVRGDSAAYFCASSPPARVETQYFGPGTRLLVL.

V and J are TRBV6-4 and TRBJ2-1, with 9 bases that match TRBD1. The germline CDR1 and CDR2 sequences are MRHNA and SNTAGT. This CDR3 has 15 residues. The junction had 15 bases not matched to a gene; V was cut back by 8 bases and J by 10 bases. The CDR3, as DNA: TGTGCCAGCCGCCCCTTGCCGGGACAGGGATACGAGCAGTTCTTC. It is translated as CASRPLPGQGYEQFF.

The chain combines TRBV5-6 with TRBJ1-5, with D unresolved. The length of the CDR3 is 15 residues. Deletions cut 7 bases from V and 0 bases from J, with 14 bases between. The germline V gene encodes CDR1 SGHDT and CDR2 YYEEEE. The CDR3 bases are TGTGCCAGCGCCAGTTGGGGTTATAGCAATCAGCCCCAGCATTTT. Amino acids: CASASWGYSNQPQHF. Drawing the rest from reference TRBV5-6 and TRBJ1-5, the complete variable domain is DAGVTQSPTHLIKTRGQQVTLRCSPKSGHDTVSWYQQALGQGPQFIFQYYEEEERQRGNFPDRFSGHQFPNYSSELNVNALLLGDSALYLCASASWGYSNQPQHFGDGTRLSIL.

V usage is TRBV6-1 and J usage is TRBJ1-2; TRBD1 agrees at 7 bases. CDR1 MNHNS and CDR2 SASEGT come from the germline V gene. V was clipped by 5 bases and J by 7 bases; unmatched bases: 7. The CDR3 is 13 amino acids. CDR3 residues: CASSSDRVFGYTF. The CDR3 bases are TGTGCCAGCAGTTCTGACAGGGTGTTTGGCTACACCTTC.

The count of this clone is one. The chain combines TRBV2 with TRBJ2-3; 10 bases are shared with TRBD1. Germline V gives CDR1 SNHLY, CDR2 FYNNEI. The CDR3 totals 14 residues. J lost 4 bases, V lost 8 bases, and 6 bases had no gene match. The CDR3 DNA follows: TGTGCCAGCGGAATGGGACAGGGGTCAGATACGCAGTATTTT. Translation gives CASGMGQGSDTQYF.

Here the CDR3 DNA reads TGTGCCAGCAGTGGTGGACAGGGGCCTCGCCTAACCTACGAGCAGTACTTC. The encoded protein is CASSGGQGPRLTYEQYF. The genes are TRBV2 and TRBJ2-7; 9 nucleotides line up with TRBD1. With 4 bases clipped from V and 2 bases from J, the junction kept 12 bases outside the gene matches. CDR1 is SNHLY, CDR2 FYNNEI, per germline. The length of the CDR3 is 17 residues.

J is TRBJ2-5 and V is TRBV11-3; 8 positions match TRBD2. The germline gives CDR1 SGHNT, CDR2 YENEEA. The CDR3 totals 16 residues. V shed 5 bases, J shed 5 bases, and the junction held 13 bases outside the gene matches. CDR3 loop: CASSPSSGGGGETQYF. In DNA, the CDR3 is TGTGCCAGCAGCCCCTCCAGCGGGGGAGGAGGGGAGACCCAGTACTTC. The whole variable domain, filled in from reference TRBV11-3 and TRBJ2-5, reads EAGVVQSPRYKIIEKKQPVAFWCNPISGHNTLYWYLQNLGQGPELLIRYENEEAVDDSQLPKDRFSAERLKGVDSTLKIQPAELGDSAVYLCASSPSSGGGGETQYFGPGTRLLVL.

This chain joins TRBV6-1 and TRBJ1-1; no clear D gene. The length of the CDR3 is 10 residues. Germline CDR1 MNHNS, CDR2 SASEGT. Trimming stripped 2 bases from V and 9 bases from J, with 4 bases between. In DNA, the CDR3 is TGTGCCAGCAGTGAAATCAAAGCTTTCTTT. Its protein is CASSEIKAFF.

The chain uses TRBV2 and TRBJ1-5, with 9 nucleotides matching TRBD1. V was clipped by 6 bases and J by 2 bases; unmatched bases: 2. Germline V gene lookup returns CDR1 SNHLY and CDR2 FYNNEI. CDR3 length: 14 residues. The CDR3 sequence is CASSRDRGNQPQHF. The CDR3 nucleotides read TGTGCCAGCAGCCGGGACAGGGGCAATCAGCCCCAGCATTTT. The whole variable domain, remainder taken from reference TRBV2 and TRBJ1-5, is EPEVTQTPSHQVTQMGQEVILRCVPISNHLYFYWYRQILGQKVEFLVSFYNNEISEKSEIFDDQFSVERPDGSNFTLKIRSTKLEDSAMYFCASSRDRGNQPQHFGDGTRLSIL.

The chain employs TRBV5-4 and TRBJ2-3, with D possibly TRBD2 on 6 matching bases. This CDR3 comprises 15 residues. Germline V gene data show CDR1 as SGHNT and CDR2 as YYREEE (reference sequence). V lost 4 bases to trimming and J lost 6 bases, with 18 bases between them. CDR3 loop: CASSAGTGNRDTQYF. The DNA for the CDR3 is TGTGCCAGCAGCGCGGGGACCGGGAATCGGGATACGCAGTATTTT. Full variable domain (outside the CDR3, taken from reference TRBV5-4 and TRBJ2-3): ETGVTQSPTHLIKTRGQQVTLRCSSQSGHNTVSWYQQALGQGPQFIFQYYREEENGRGNFPPRFSGLQFPNYSSELNVNALELDDSALYLCASSAGTGNRDTQYFGPGTRLTVL.

The chain carries TRBV7-2 and TRBJ2-5, with D perhaps being TRBD1 or TRBD2 (5 bases each). The V end was cut by 5 bases, the J end by 3 bases, with 7 bases between. The CDR3 runs to 12 residues. The germline gives CDR1 SGHTA, CDR2 FQGNSA. CDR3 in amino acids: CASSVGEETQYF. The DNA of the CDR3 is TGTGCCAGCAGCGTGGGGGAAGAGACCCAGTACTTC. Full variable domain (rest looked up from reference TRBV7-2 and TRBJ2-5): GAGVSQSPSNKVTEKGKDVELRCDPISGHTALYWYRQSLGQGLEFLIYFQGNSAPDKSGLPSDRFSAERTGGSVSTLTIQRTQQEDSAVYLCASSVGEETQYFGPGTRLLVL.

J is TRBJ1-3 and V is TRBV19, with D hard to call. The CDR3 contains 15 residues. The ends were cut back, 5 bases at V and 2 bases at J, with 13 bases in the middle. Germline CDR1 is LNHDA and CDR2 is SQIVND (reference sequence). The CDR3 DNA reads TGTGCCAGTAGTGGGGTTTTGAGGACTGGAAACACCATATATTTT. It codes for CASSGVLRTGNTIYF.

V usage is TRBV30 and J usage is TRBJ1-5; 7 bases align to TRBD1. This CDR3 is 14 amino acids long. Germline-derived CDR1 and CDR2 are GTSNPN and SVGIG (reference sequence). V was pared by 4 bases and J by 2 bases, with 5 bases of the junction left unmatched. CDR3 bases: TGTGCCTGGACCAAAGGGACAGGCAATCAGCCCCAGCATTTT. Translating it yields CAWTKGTGNQPQHF.

The V gene is TRBV6-1, the J gene TRBJ1-6; 10 nucleotides agree with TRBD1. CDR3 length: 15 residues. Trimming took 4 bases from V and 7 from J; bases not matched to a gene: 4. Germline-derived CDR1 and CDR2 are MNHNS and SASEGT. Here the CDR3 reads CASSVMGQGNSPLHF. The CDR3 DNA is TGTGCCAGCAGTGTTATGGGACAGGGGAATTCACCCCTCCACTTT.

This clone was counted only a few times. The chain links TRBV18 to TRBJ1-2; D is uncertain. CDR3 length: 15 residues. The germline V gene has CDR1 KGHSH and CDR2 LQKENI. V lost 2 bases, J lost 5 bases, and 15 bases lay in between. CDR3 amino acids: CASSPSETLTYGYTF. The DNA of the CDR3 is TGTGCCAGCTCACCATCCGAAACGTTGACTTATGGCTACACCTTC.

The gene calls are TRBV9 and TRBJ2-1; D perhaps matches TRBD1 (5 bases). The CDR3 spans 16 residues. CDR1 and CDR2 (germline): SGDLS, YYNGEE. The V and J ends lost 0 bases and 0 bases respectively, with 10 bases between them. Here the CDR3 reads CASSVAGDSSYNEQFF. The CDR3 DNA is TGTGCCAGCAGCGTAGCAGGTGACAGCTCCTACAATGAGCAGTTCTTC.

J is TRBJ2-5 and V is TRBV4-3; TRBD2 might be the D (6 bases). Per germline, CDR1 LGHNA and CDR2 YSLEER. V was shortened by 1 base and J by 4 bases, with 13 bases between the two germline ends. The CDR3 spans 15 residues. The CDR3 reads CASSQGLGRGETQYF. The CDR3, as DNA: TGCGCCAGCAGCCAAGGTTTAGGGCGGGGAGAGACCCAGTACTTC.

This clone occurred a few times. The CDR3 reads CASSLSGGAYEQYF. In nucleotides, the CDR3 is TGTGCCAGCAGCCTCAGCGGGGGGGCCTACGAGCAGTACTTC. V is TRBV5-4 and J is TRBJ2-7; 10 nucleotides match TRBD2. The V gene's germline CDR1 is SGHNT and CDR2 YYREEE (reference sequence). CDR3 size: 14 residues. J was trimmed by 2 bases and V by 4 bases; bases with no gene match: 3.

This clone has just one count. The V and J genes are TRBV6-6 and TRBJ2-3; no reliable D call. The ends were cut back, 8 bases at V and 1 base at J, with 10 bases in the middle. CDR3 size: 13 residues. Germline CDR1 reads MNHNY; CDR2 reads SVGAGI (reference sequence). CDR3 bases: TGTGCCAGCGCCTATTTGGGCACAGATACGCAGTATTTT. It translates to CASAYLGTDTQYF.

This clone was found a few times. The chain is built from TRBV11-2 and TRBJ2-1; 8 nucleotides line up with TRBD2. Trimming took 3 bases from V and 4 from J; bases not matched to a gene: 11. Germline CDR1 SGHAT, CDR2 FQNNGV. The CDR3 consists of 17 residues. The CDR3 loop reads CASSLGTGGAQYNEQFF. For the CDR3, the DNA is TGTGCCAGCAGCTTGGGTACGGGGGGGGCCCAATACAATGAGCAGTTCTTC.